The 5 T cell receptor beta chains reported below all come from one sample, sequenced in a study of blood T cell repertoires in COVID-19. Profiling relied on immunoSEQ multiplex PCR, and the TCRdb table lists in-frame clones only, not all of them. This table has 200,000 to 250,000 clones, around 90% appearing once. Sequenced: PBMCs or T cells enriched from blood (not recorded which). Receptors were obtained from a woman in her twenties or thirties who had recovered from COVID-19.

The chain has TRBV3-1 (or the pseudogene TRBV3-2) and TRBJ1-5, with 10 bases identical to TRBD1. The CDR3 extends over 14 amino acids. Germline loops: CDR1 LGHDT, CDR2 YNNKEL (reference sequence). V was pared by 4 bases and J by 7 bases, with 4 bases of the junction left unmatched. The CDR3 reads CASSLGTGDQPQHF. CDR3 coding DNA: TGTGCCAGCAGCCTTGGGACAGGGGACCAGCCCCAGCATTTT.

This rearrangement joins TRBV27 to TRBJ1-5; D gene uncertain. Looked up from germline, CDR1 is MNHEY and CDR2 is SMNVEV (reference sequence). Trimming stripped 3 bases from V and 3 bases from J, with 3 bases between. This CDR3 has 12 residues. The CDR3 DNA follows: TGTGCCAGCAGTTTTAACAATCAGCCCCAGCATTTT. Its protein is CASSFNNQPQHF.

This chain links TRBV5-8 with TRBJ2-3; TRBD1 matches at 9 bases. This CDR3 is 13 amino acids long. The V gene end was trimmed by 4 bases and the J gene end by 4 bases; junction bases not matched to a gene: 1. Germline V CDR1 and CDR2: SGHTS, YDEGEE. This CDR3 is CASSTGGADTQYF. CDR3 nucleotide sequence: TGTGCCAGCAGCACAGGGGGCGCAGATACGCAGTATTTT.

The rearrangement links TRBV25-1 to TRBJ2-5, with a possible D match to TRBD1 (6 bases). V was trimmed by 2 bases and J by 3 bases, leaving 7 bases between them. Germline V gene lookup returns CDR1 MGHDK and CDR2 SYGVNS. The CDR3 spans 13 residues. The CDR3 here is CASSEQGKETQYF. The CDR3 nucleotides are TGTGCCAGCAGTGAACAGGGGAAAGAGACCCAGTACTTC.

The chain combines TRBV5-1 with TRBJ2-1; TRBD2 might be the D (7 bases). The V end was cut by 3 bases, the J end by 6 bases, with 16 bases between. This CDR3 contains 15 residues. Germline CDR1 and CDR2: SGHRS and YFSETQ. The CDR3 is CASSSGEGLINEQFF. Here the CDR3 DNA reads TGCGCCAGCAGCTCAGGGGAGGGGCTGATCAATGAGCAGTTCTTC. Full variable domain (outside the CDR3, taken from reference TRBV5-1 and TRBJ2-1): KAGVTQTPRYLIKTRGQQVTLSCSPISGHRSVSWYQQTPGQGLQFLFEYFSETQRNKGNFPGRFSGRQFSNSRSEMNVSTLELGDSALYLCASSSGEGLINEQFFGPGTRLTVL.